The 11 T cell receptor beta chains given below trace back to one sample, sequenced in a study of human T cells and chemical hapten exposure. Documented time point: patch test 2, 6 weeks after DPC sensitization. Stated treatment: therapeutic diphenylcyclopropenone sensitization with weekly scalp DPC. MiXCR was run by TCRdb on the RACE reads, yielding one entry per CDR3 protein. This sample yields around 360,000 distinct CDR3 sequences, of which just under 6.5% are seen a single time; around 5.6% belongs to the top ten. Sample: whole blood, taken in connection with sensitization to the hapten diphenylcyclopropenone (DPC). These receptors came from a woman aged 18-30 years with alopecia areata. Some clones in this sample may be carry-over from other donors' samples.

V usage is TRBV4-3 and J usage is TRBJ2-7; TRBD1 agrees at 7 bases. Trimming cost V 3 bases and J 6 bases; bases outside gene matches: 8. Looked up from germline, CDR1 is LGHNA and CDR2 is YSLEER. CDR3 length: 14 amino acids. The CDR3 here is CASSHSDRFAEQYF. For the CDR3, the DNA is TGCGCCAGCAGCCATTCGGACAGGTTCGCCGAGCAGTACTTC.

This clonotype was counted ten times or more. The V call is TRBV29-1, the J call TRBJ2-1; the D is unclear. Trimming stripped 4 bases from V and 7 bases from J, with 11 bases between. CDR3 length: 12 amino acids. The germline CDR1 and CDR2 sequences are SQVTM and ANQGSEA. CDR3 loop: CSVVRTVNEQFF. CDR3 DNA sequence: TGCAGCGTTGTGAGGACGGTGAATGAGCAGTTCTTC.

In its sample, this clonotype was seen a few times. The gene calls are TRBV6-2 or TRBV6-3 and TRBJ1-5; D gene ambiguous. Germline V lookup: CDR1 MNHEY, CDR2 SVGEGT. The CDR3 contains 14 residues. V was clipped by 0 bases and J by 4 bases, with 7 bases between them. For the CDR3, the DNA is TGTGCCAGCAGTTACTCGGCAGAGAATCAGCCCCAGCATTTT. This sequence encodes CASSYSAENQPQHF.

This clonotype was counted at least ten times. This sequence joins TRBV4-1 and TRBJ1-2, with D perhaps matching TRBD1 (6 bases). Germline-derived CDR1 and CDR2 are MGHRA and YSYEKL. V lost 0 bases and J lost 4, with 12 bases in between. The CDR3 is 15 residues long. The CDR3: CASSQEAGVVYGYTF. The CDR3 nucleotides are TGCGCCAGCAGCCAAGAAGCAGGGGTCGTCTATGGCTACACCTTC.

This clonotype came up many times. The chain is built from TRBV7-2 and TRBJ2-7, with a tentative D call TRBD1 (5 bases). The CDR3 sequence is 14 residues long. Trimming cost V 0 bases and J 4 bases, with 10 bases left between them. Per germline, CDR1 SGHTA and CDR2 FQGNSA. The DNA for the CDR3 is TGTGCCAGCAGCTTAGCCAGGGCAGGTTACGAGCAGTACTTC. This gives the protein CASSLARAGYEQYF.

This clonotype was detected only a few times. CDR3 residues: CASSLPQGARTEAFF. The CDR3, as DNA: TGTGCCAGCAGCCTACCGCAGGGGGCGCGGACTGAAGCTTTCTTT. The J gene is TRBJ1-1, the V gene TRBV6-2 or TRBV6-3; 8 nucleotides line up with TRBD1. CDR1 is MNHEY, CDR2 SVGEGT, per germline. Trimming at V came to 6 bases and at J to 5 bases, leaving 11 bases not matched to a gene. This CDR3 comprises 15 residues.

The CDR3 protein is CASSGRDNRGYGYTF. In DNA form, the CDR3 reads TGTGCCAGCAGCGGCCGGGACAACAGGGGCTATGGCTACACCTTC. The chain carries TRBV9 and TRBJ1-2; 7 nucleotides agree with TRBD1. There are 15 residues in the CDR3. The germline V gene encodes CDR1 SGDLS and CDR2 YYNGEE. With 3 bases clipped from V and 4 bases from J, the junction kept 9 bases outside the gene matches.

There are many counts of this clonotype. The genes are TRBV3-1 and TRBJ1-4, with D uncertain. The CDR3 length is 16 residues. The germline V gene has CDR1 LGHDT and CDR2 YNNKEL (reference sequence). Trimming took 6 bases from V and 5 from J, leaving 19 bases between them. The CDR3 DNA sequence: TGTGCCAGCAGTCTAAAGAGCGGCGTCGGAAATGAAAAACTGTTTTTT. Its protein product is CASSLKSGVGNEKLFF.

This clonotype has ten or more counts. CDR3 in DNA: TGTGCCAGCAGCTTAGCTCCGGAGTACGAGCAGTACTTC. This sequence encodes CASSLAPEYEQYF. This chain connects TRBV7-2 to TRBJ2-7; D not resolved. The germline V gene encodes CDR1 SGHTA and CDR2 FQGNSA. The CDR3 spans 13 residues. The V and J ends lost 0 bases and 4 bases respectively, with 7 bases between them.

This clonotype was counted between two and nine times. This chain links TRBV18 with TRBJ2-1, with 8 bases matching TRBD1. V lost 5 bases to trimming and J lost 5 bases; unmatched junction nucleotides: 11. The CDR3 has 16 amino acids. CDR1 and CDR2 from the germline V gene are KGHSH and LQKENI. CDR3 DNA: TGTGCCAGCTCAGCGGCGGACAGGGCGGTTAACAATGAGCAGTTCTTC. Translated, it gives CASSAADRAVNNEQFF.

V is TRBV7-2 and J is TRBJ2-3, with a possible D match to TRBD2 (5 bases). Per the germline V gene, CDR1 is SGHTA and CDR2 is FQGNSA. CDR3 length: 17 residues. Trimming left V 6 bases short and J 8 bases short, with 27 bases between. Here the CDR3 reads CASSPYSRELKSGTQYF. The CDR3 coding sequence is TGTGCCAGCAGTCCATACTCCCGGGAACTCAAGTCCGGTACGCAGTATTTT.